These 3 T cell receptor beta chains were sequenced from one sample in a study of T cell responses to AZD1222 COVID-19 vaccine. Method: immunoSEQ multiplex PCR; TCRdb's copy keeps in-frame clones and lacks some. This table has 80,000 to 100,000 clones, around 88% appearing once. The sequenced sample was peripheral blood, obtained 28 days after the second AZD1222 dose. Every receptor here comes from an adult who received the AZD1222 COVID-19 vaccine.

The V and J genes are TRBV5-1 and TRBJ2-3; 13 nucleotides line up with TRBD2. The CDR3 length is 15 residues. Germline CDR1 and CDR2: SGHRS and YFSETQ. Germline trimming cut 7 bases from V and 4 bases from J; bases unmatched to any gene: 6. CDR3 coding DNA: TGCGCCAGCGGATTAACTAGCGGGGGGGCAGATACGCAGTATTTT. Its protein product is CASGLTSGGADTQYF. Variable domain in full (rest from reference TRBV5-1 and TRBJ2-3): KAGVTQTPRYLIKTRGQQVTLSCSPISGHRSVSWYQQTPGQGLQFLFEYFSETQRNKGNFPGRFSGRQFSNSRSEMNVSTLELGDSALYLCASGLTSGGADTQYFGPGTRLTVL.

The chain combines TRBV7-9 with TRBJ2-2, with 7 bases matching TRBD1. V dropped 3 bases and J dropped 6; count of bases not matched to a gene: 4. CDR3 length: 14 amino acids. CDR1 SEHNR and CDR2 FQNEAQ come from the germline V gene (reference sequence). The CDR3 loop is CASSFLGTAGELFF. Here the CDR3 DNA reads TGTGCCAGCAGCTTCCTGGGGACAGCCGGGGAGCTGTTTTTT.

The rearrangement uses TRBV6-5 and TRBJ1-6; D call uncertain. CDR3 length: 15 amino acids. Germline CDR1 reads MNHEY; CDR2 reads SVGAGI. The V and J ends lost 0 bases and 9 bases respectively, with 12 bases between them. As DNA, the CDR3 is TGTGCCAGCAGTTACTCGATACAGTCTAGTTCACCCCTCCACTTT. Protein: CASSYSIQSSSPLHF.